This TCR beta chain came from a study of T-cell memory formation after mild COVID-19. Concerning this clonotype itself: The antigen remains unidentified.

Each CDR3 protein gets one entry after TCRdb re-called the 5' RACE reads with MiXCR. There are roughly 560,000 distinct CDR3 sequences in the sample; just over 20% occur only once, and under 15% lies in the top ten. Notes on the study in general: Some responding clones appeared in pre-infection memory, suggesting cross-reactive memory joined.

V lost 5 bases and J lost 4; bases outside the gene matches: 8. The CDR3 is made up of 15 amino acids. Germline V gene data show CDR1 as KGHDR and CDR2 as SFDVKD. This TCR was recovered from an adult woman who had mild COVID-19 (a few samples of this study predate the infection). Cell type and time point are not known. The V call is TRBV24-1, the J call TRBJ1-2; TRBD1 matches at 8 bases. Sequencing used PBMCs or a T cell subset sorted from them (not recorded which). CDR3 sequence (DNA): TGTGCCACCAGTGGTTATGGACAGGGAGGCTATGGCTACACCTTC. Encoded protein: CATSGYGQGGYGYTF.